The rows below give T cell receptor beta chains drawn from one sample of a study of CD8 T cells in ankylosing spondylitis. MiXCR was run by TCRdb on the 5' RACE reads, yielding one entry per CDR3 protein. The repertoire includes about 510,000 distinct CDR3 sequences, about 5% of them detected once, and roughly 3.3% sits in the top ten. The sequenced sample consisted of blood, either unsorted or a sorted T cell fraction (not recorded which). The source of these receptors is a male donor with ankylosing spondylitis. CDR3s include the opening cysteine and the closing phenylalanine or tryptophan. Expanded clones are given a class, and other clones once, few, many or no size at all.

j_gene: TRBJ2-7
v_gene: TRBV12-3/TRBV12-4
abundance: few
CDR3aa: CASRGGGRGYEQYF

j_gene: TRBJ1-6
v_gene: TRBV5-1
abundance: many
CDR3aa: CASSKQGDSPLHF

j_gene: TRBJ2-3
v_gene: TRBV5-4
abundance: many
CDR3aa: CASSEDPSTDTQYF

j_gene: TRBJ2-1
v_gene: TRBV29-1
abundance: many
CDR3aa: CSVEDLQGAVSNEQFF

j_gene: TRBJ2-7
v_gene: TRBV25-1
abundance: NA
CDR3aa: CASSEPGRSSYEQYF

j_gene: TRBJ1-3
v_gene: TRBV6-5
abundance: many
CDR3aa: CASRNSGNTIYF

j_gene: TRBJ2-7
v_gene: TRBV11-3
abundance: NA
CDR3aa: CASSHGLEGPYEQYF

j_gene: TRBJ1-4
v_gene: TRBV6-1
abundance: few
CDR3aa: CASRTTGGNEKLFF

j_gene: TRBJ1-2
v_gene: TRBV7-2
abundance: many
CDR3aa: CASSLTAGGDGYTF

j_gene: TRBJ1-1
v_gene: TRBV5-1
abundance: many
CDR3aa: CASSFDRVTEAFF

j_gene: TRBJ2-7
v_gene: TRBV12-3/TRBV12-4
abundance: many
CDR3aa: CASSTGQGAYEQYF

j_gene: TRBJ2-1
v_gene: TRBV7-2
abundance: many
CDR3aa: CASSGTLGTYNEQFF

j_gene: TRBJ1-1
v_gene: TRBV6-2/TRBV6-3
abundance: many
CDR3aa: CASKDRGRTEAFF

j_gene: TRBJ2-7
v_gene: TRBV29-1
abundance: many
CDR3aa: CSVGLASDSYEQYF

j_gene: TRBJ2-7
v_gene: TRBV27
abundance: NA
CDR3aa: CASSSGTGVPEQYF

j_gene: TRBJ1-1
v_gene: TRBV20-1
abundance: many
CDR3aa: CSARDRRTSGLNTEAFF

j_gene: TRBJ2-7
v_gene: TRBV7-2
abundance: many
CDR3aa: CASSPGLDREQYF

j_gene: TRBJ1-6
v_gene: TRBV4-2
abundance: many
CDR3aa: CASSPGQGIPGRPLHF

j_gene: TRBJ2-1
v_gene: TRBV16
abundance: many
CDR3aa: CASNTMRGEQFF

j_gene: TRBJ2-6
v_gene: TRBV25-1
abundance: many
CDR3aa: CASTASGANVLTF

j_gene: TRBJ1-3
v_gene: TRBV7-9
abundance: many
CDR3aa: CASSSFRQGGNTIYF

j_gene: TRBJ2-1
v_gene: TRBV4-3
abundance: many
CDR3aa: CASSQARDLTYNEQFF

j_gene: TRBJ1-2
v_gene: TRBV19
abundance: many
CDR3aa: CASSRTQAGYTF

j_gene: TRBJ1-2
v_gene: TRBV6-5
abundance: many
CDR3aa: CASSPLEGGYTF

j_gene: TRBJ1-1
v_gene: TRBV7-2
abundance: NA
CDR3aa: CASSLTRGDTEAFF

j_gene: TRBJ2-7
v_gene: TRBV7-2
abundance: many
CDR3aa: CASSLSIGQSDEQYF

j_gene: TRBJ1-3
v_gene: TRBV11-2
abundance: many
CDR3aa: CASSLVWAGAGSGNTIYF

j_gene: TRBJ2-3
v_gene: TRBV25-1
abundance: many
CDR3aa: CASTPQGREFATQYF

j_gene: TRBJ2-2
v_gene: TRBV7-9
abundance: many
CDR3aa: CASSFPPAGSVGELFF

j_gene: TRBJ2-1
v_gene: TRBV29-1
abundance: many
CDR3aa: CSVGASYNEQFF

j_gene: TRBJ2-7
v_gene: TRBV4-1
abundance: many
CDR3aa: CASSQGGLAGTYEQYF

j_gene: TRBJ2-3
v_gene: TRBV10-3
abundance: many
CDR3aa: CAITATGRDTQYF

j_gene: TRBJ1-5
v_gene: TRBV11-2
abundance: many
CDR3aa: CASSLGTFSNQPQHF

j_gene: TRBJ1-1
v_gene: TRBV10-3
abundance: many
CDR3aa: CAISESPGTGEAFF

j_gene: TRBJ2-2
v_gene: TRBV7-7
abundance: many
CDR3aa: CASSWNRGPNTGELFF

j_gene: TRBJ1-5
v_gene: TRBV4-2
abundance: many
CDR3aa: CASSQDTSVGDQPQHF

j_gene: TRBJ2-7
v_gene: TRBV27
abundance: many
CDR3aa: CASSRQAFYEQYF

j_gene: TRBJ2-7
v_gene: TRBV5-1
abundance: few
CDR3aa: CASSFVDGGEQYF

j_gene: TRBJ2-3
v_gene: TRBV4-1
abundance: NA
CDR3aa: CASSQELVTDTQYF

j_gene: TRBJ1-4
v_gene: TRBV20-1
abundance: many
CDR3aa: CSARGPPNEKLFF

j_gene: TRBJ2-3
v_gene: TRBV7-3
abundance: NA
CDR3aa: CASSLVGAPTDTQYF

j_gene: TRBJ2-3
v_gene: TRBV30
abundance: few
CDR3aa: CAWGLAYTDTQYF

j_gene: TRBJ1-1
v_gene: TRBV7-9
abundance: many
CDR3aa: CASSRPTGLNTEAFF

j_gene: TRBJ2-2
v_gene: TRBV5-1
abundance: NA
CDR3aa: CASSLDPTWGSGTGELFF

j_gene: TRBJ2-5
v_gene: TRBV10-3
abundance: many
CDR3aa: CAISERSYNGETQYF

j_gene: TRBJ2-1
v_gene: TRBV15
abundance: many
CDR3aa: CATSSGSRDEQFF

j_gene: TRBJ2-1
v_gene: TRBV7-9
abundance: many
CDR3aa: CASSFLSGTYNEQFF

j_gene: TRBJ1-4
v_gene: TRBV12-3/TRBV12-4
abundance: many
CDR3aa: CASSGTGWEKLFF

j_gene: TRBJ2-1
v_gene: TRBV27
abundance: many
CDR3aa: CASSFDRGEQFF

j_gene: TRBJ1-2
v_gene: TRBV4-2
abundance: many
CDR3aa: CASSQDRAGAGNGYTF

j_gene: TRBJ1-1
v_gene: TRBV12-3/TRBV12-4
abundance: many
CDR3aa: CASSFQGILDTEAFF

j_gene: TRBJ2-3
v_gene: TRBV11-2
abundance: many
CDR3aa: CASSLDLAGGRRDTQYF

j_gene: TRBJ2-3
v_gene: TRBV7-2
abundance: few
CDR3aa: CASSLAGLAGGPTDTQYF